This passage covers 4 T cell receptor beta chains from one sample sequenced in a study of shared clonotypes between healthy human individuals. Data came from immunoSEQ multiplex PCR; TCRdb stores just in-frame clones and leaves some out. The sample holds about 2.1 million clones, 93% seen once. Naive-designated CD8 cells lacked CD45RO, were positively enriched for CCR7, and omitted terminally differentiated effector memory CD45RA+ cells. Sequencing used naive CD8+ T cells from PBMCs. The receptor set was obtained from a man aged 18 to 35 in good health. Some clones in this sample may be carry-over from other donors' samples.

V gene TRBV7-6 combines with J gene TRBJ2-5; 14 bases line up with TRBD2. The germline CDR1 and CDR2 sequences are SGHVS and FNYEAQ. This CDR3 comprises 17 residues. Trimming at V came to 8 bases and at J to 2 bases, leaving 10 bases not matched to a gene. The CDR3 loop reads CASGGGTSGSYQETQYF. The CDR3 DNA reads as TGTGCCAGCGGCGGGGGGACTAGCGGGAGTTATCAAGAGACCCAGTACTTC.

This chain uses TRBV5-1 with TRBJ2-7, with D perhaps matching TRBD1 (6 bases). The CDR3 loop spans 15 amino acids. Germline loops: CDR1 SGHRS, CDR2 YFSETQ. V was cut by 0 bases and J by 3 bases, with 13 bases left in between. The DNA of the CDR3 is TGCGCCAGCAGCTTGGCCTGGGACACCTTCTACGAGCAGTACTTC. It encodes CASSLAWDTFYEQYF.

The chain uses TRBV29-1 and TRBJ1-2; maybe TRBD1 (5 bases). The CDR3 has 14 residues. Trimming took 2 bases from V and 3 from J, leaving 13 bases between them. Per germline, CDR1 SQVTM and CDR2 ANQGSEA. The CDR3 nucleotides read TGCAGCGTTGAACCCCCTGGGGGTCACTATGGCTACACCTTC. This sequence encodes CSVEPPGGHYGYTF.

CDR3 sequence reads: CASSGISPTEAFF. Here the CDR3 DNA reads TGTGCCAGCAGTGGGATTTCCCCCACTGAAGCTTTCTTT. V is TRBV6-5 and J is TRBJ1-1; no clear D. Germline CDR1 is MNHEY and CDR2 is SVGAGI. Trimming cost V 5 bases and J 4 bases, with 11 bases left between them. CDR3 length: 13 residues.